This T cell receptor beta chain was sequenced during a study of OX40 agonist ivuxolimab in advanced cancers. Across the study: Intravenous ivuxolimab at 0.01 to 10 mg/kg was given to patients every 2 weeks. Partial responses were achieved by three patients, one with hepatocellular carcinoma and two with cutaneous melanoma.

The repertoire was sequenced with immunoSEQ multiplex PCR; TCRdb's copy has only in-frame clones and lacks some. The repertoire holds tens of thousands of clones, with approximately 90% as singletons. The V end was cut by 5 bases, the J end by 4 bases, with 9 bases between. CDR1 and CDR2 from the germline V gene are MNHEY and SVGAGI. CDR3 size: 13 residues. The chain links TRBV6-5 to TRBJ1-5, with D hard to call. The receptor comes from an adult with an advanced solid tumor such as melanoma, head and neck, liver or kidney cancer. Sequencing used CD4+ or CD8+ T cells sorted from blood, obtained in a trial of the OX40 agonist ivuxolimab. In DNA, the CDR3 is TGTGCCAGCAGTGAAGTTTTAAATCAGCCCCAGCATTTT. Its translation is CASSEVLNQPQHF.